The text below deals with one T cell receptor (beta chain). The entry originates in a study of blood T cell repertoires in COVID-19. Study background: Donors in the United States, Italy and Spain gave samples during acute or convalescent COVID-19.

How the authors handled the data: Amplified reference gene primers provided the basis for estimating nucleated cell counts. TCRdb keeps only in-frame clones here, not all; method: immunoSEQ multiplex PCR. V and J calls and clone size are given by that table; D and trimming were obtained from the DNA. The sample includes about 200,000 clones, around 90% of them seen just once. Participant reports of clinical history set cohort assignment. Symptom resolution, clearance, or two negative PCRs marked the recovered donors of Cohort 3. The CDR3 spans 17 residues. The V end lost 4 bases, the J end lost 0 bases, and 15 bases lay between the germline ends. CDR1 SGHTA and CDR2 FQGNSA come from the germline V gene.

This sequence joins TRBV7-2 and TRBJ2-2; possible D gene TRBD2, 6 bases. The sequenced sample consisted of PBMCs or T cells enriched from blood (not recorded which). This TCR was sampled from a woman in her 30s who had recovered from COVID-19. The CDR3 reads CASSSKVASANTGELFF. CDR3 nucleotides: TGTGCCAGCAGCTCAAAGGTGGCTAGCGCGAACACCGGGGAGCTGTTTTTT.